Listed here are 23 T cell receptor beta chains from one sample, sequenced in a study of T cell changes during pregnancy in multiple sclerosis (dated by TCRdb to about 2019). Receptor amplification or capture employed the immunoSEQ multiplex PCR assay. The table comes from immuneACCESS by way of TCRdb, which keeps in-frame sequences with V and J called. Part of the clones is missing from these tables; in studies checked, under half for an unresolved V gene and the rest for unknown reasons. The sample has just over 65,000 clones on record, 91% of them singletons. More than 0.75% of the sample is in the top ten clones. The source material was peripheral blood, sampled in the second trimester of pregnancy. These receptor sequences come from a female donor with multiple sclerosis, enrolled in a pregnancy study.

J is TRBJ2-5 and V is TRBV27, with 14 bases that match TRBD2. CDR1 is MNHEY and CDR2 is SMNVEV in the germline V gene (reference sequence). V was pared by 4 bases and J by 2 bases, with 3 bases of the junction left unmatched. The CDR3 is 16 residues long. The CDR3 sequence is CASSSRLAGGQETQYF. As DNA, the CDR3 is TGTGCCAGCAGTTCCCGACTAGCGGGGGGGCAAGAGACCCAGTACTTC.

The rearrangement links TRBV10-1 to TRBJ2-5, with a tentative D call TRBD2 (5 bases). The CDR3 loop spans 13 amino acids. The ends were cut back, 2 bases at V and 5 bases at J, with 9 bases in the middle. Germline-derived CDR1 and CDR2 are WNHNN and SYGVQD (reference sequence). The chain's CDR3 is CASSETRRETQYF. DNA of the CDR3: TGCGCCAGCAGTGAGACTAGACGCGAGACCCAGTACTTC.

The chain couples TRBV7-3 to TRBJ1-1; D is unresolved. CDR3 length: 12 amino acids. Deletions cut 5 bases from V and 7 bases from J, with 11 bases between. The germline V gene encodes CDR1 SGHTA and CDR2 FQGTGA. The CDR3 coding sequence is TGTGCCAGCAGCCGCGCCCCGGGTGAAGCTTTCTTT. This translates into CASSRAPGEAFF.

The chain joins TRBV18 to TRBJ2-7, with 7 positions matching TRBD1. The CDR3 extends over 14 amino acids. Germline V gene sequence: CDR1 KGHSH, CDR2 LQKENI. V trimming: 3 bases; J trimming: 3 bases; junction bases outside the gene matches: 5. The CDR3 region is CASSPRDSGYEQYF. The CDR3 DNA reads as TGTGCCAGCTCACCCAGGGACAGCGGCTACGAGCAGTACTTC.

The rearrangement joins TRBV27 to TRBJ2-1; D gene unclear. V was pared by 4 bases and J by 0 bases, with 7 bases between. Germline-derived CDR1 and CDR2 are MNHEY and SMNVEV (reference sequence). The CDR3 runs to 14 residues. CDR3 sequence: CASSSISSYNEQFF. The CDR3, as DNA: TGTGCCAGCAGTTCTATTAGCTCCTACAATGAGCAGTTCTTC.

This chain uses TRBV18 with TRBJ2-7, with TRBD1 as a possible D gene (6 bases). Trimming shortened V by 2 bases and J by 0 bases, and 23 bases separated the two germline ends. This CDR3 spans 19 amino acids. The germline V gene encodes CDR1 KGHSH and CDR2 LQKENI. The CDR3 loop is CASSPARGRVKEGSYEQYF. The CDR3 DNA is TGTGCCAGCTCACCAGCCAGGGGCCGCGTAAAAGAGGGCTCCTACGAGCAGTACTTC.

The chain joins TRBV21-1 to TRBJ1-6; the table's D gene call, TRBD1, was not cross checked with the DNA. TRBV21-1 constitutes a pseudogene. The CDR3 spans 16 residues. CDR3: CASSKTGLGDLTPLHF. The CDR3 DNA is TGTGCCAGCAGCAAGACAGGGTTGGGGGATCTTACACCCCTCCACTTT.

CDR3: CASSPRQGLEAFF. Written as DNA, the CDR3 is TGTGCCAGCAGCCCCCGACAGGGCCTTGAAGCTTTCTTT. The rearrangement links TRBV9 to TRBJ1-1, with TRBD1 matching over 7 bases. The germline V gene encodes CDR1 SGDLS and CDR2 YYNGEE. There are 13 residues in the CDR3. The V and J ends lost 4 bases and 7 bases, in that order; junction bases with no gene match: 7.

This clone was counted once. The V call is TRBV7-6, the J call TRBJ2-1; D perhaps matches TRBD2 (7 bases). CDR3 length: 16 amino acids. With 5 bases removed from V and 4 bases from J, the gap between germline ends came to 18 bases. Germline loops: CDR1 SGHVS, CDR2 FNYEAQ. The CDR3 nucleotides are TGTGCCAGCAGCGGAGGGGGGGGGCCCCCTTACAATGAGCAGTTCTTC. This codes for CASSGGGGPPYNEQFF.

The V call is TRBV25-1, the J call TRBJ1-4, with D uncertain. V was cut by 1 base and J by 7 bases, with 10 bases left in between. CDR3 length: 14 residues. Germline CDR1 and CDR2: MGHDK and SYGVNS. The CDR3 DNA reads TGTGCCAGCAGTGAATGGGGAGTCGGTGAAAAACTGTTTTTT. Translated, it gives CASSEWGVGEKLFF.

The CDR3 DNA follows: TGTGCCAGCAGTTTATCGACACAAGTCTCTGGAAACACCATATATTTT. Translating gives CASSLSTQVSGNTIYF. The J gene is TRBJ1-3, the V gene TRBV27, with D unclear. The CDR3 totals 16 residues. Germline V CDR1 and CDR2: MNHEY, SMNVEV (reference sequence). V was cut by 0 bases and J by 0 bases, with 9 bases left in between.

The gene calls are TRBV7-3 and TRBJ2-5; the match to TRBD2 covers 11 bases. Trimming cost V 5 bases and J 2 bases; bases outside gene matches: 4. CDR3 length equals 15 residues. Germline loops: CDR1 SGHTA, CDR2 FQGTGA. Here the CDR3 DNA reads TGTGCCAGCAGCGTAATAGCGGGGGGGCAAGAGACCCAGTACTTC. It codes for CASSVIAGGQETQYF.

The chain has TRBV6-1 and TRBJ2-7; possibly TRBD2 for D (6 bases). Germline V gene data show CDR1 as MNHNS and CDR2 as SASEGT. The CDR3 runs 12 residues. Trimming removed 6 bases at V and 3 bases at J, with 9 bases between. CDR3 in amino acids: CASSARGYEQYF. The CDR3 DNA reads as TGTGCCAGCAGCGCGCGGGGCTACGAGCAGTACTTC.

The V and J genes are TRBV7-3 and TRBJ1-4; TRBD1 matches at 9 bases. After removal of 6 bases from V and 3 bases from J, the junction contained 14 bases not matched to a gene. The CDR3 covers 18 residues. The germline CDR1 and CDR2 sequences are SGHTA and FQGTGA. The CDR3 is CASSSLGTGSIANEKLFF. CDR3 DNA: TGTGCCAGCAGTAGCCTCGGGACAGGGAGCATAGCTAATGAAAAACTGTTTTTT.

This clone was recorded only once. The chain uses TRBV9 and TRBJ2-5; 9 bases are a match to TRBD2. The V segment lost 0 bases and the J segment 5 bases; nucleotides outside the gene matches: 11. CDR1 SGDLS and CDR2 YYNGEE come from the germline V gene. The CDR3 totals 17 residues. In nucleotides, the CDR3 is TGTGCCAGCAGCGTAGCTCCTCGCGGGGGGGCCGGCGAGACCCAGTACTTC. Residues: CASSVAPRGGAGETQYF.

CDR3 protein: CASSGAGGGSYNEQFF. CDR3 in DNA: TGTGCCAGCAGCGGGGCAGGGGGCGGCTCCTACAATGAGCAGTTCTTC. The chain carries TRBV7-3 and TRBJ2-1; 8 nucleotides align to TRBD1. The length of the CDR3 is 16 residues. J lost 0 bases, V lost 5 bases, and 6 bases had no gene match. Germline V gene data show CDR1 as SGHTA and CDR2 as FQGTGA.

The chain is built from TRBV5-4 and TRBJ1-2; possibly TRBD1 for D (5 bases). Trimming stripped 2 bases from V and 7 bases from J, with 12 bases between. This CDR3 region has 13 residues. Germline CDR1 SGHNT, CDR2 YYREEE (reference sequence). CDR3 sequence reads: CASSLMGRGGYTF. As DNA, the CDR3 is TGTGCCAGCAGCTTAATGGGGAGGGGTGGCTACACCTTC.

The chain recombines TRBV7-2 with TRBJ2-2, with a tentative D call TRBD2 (7 bases). Trimming cost V 7 bases and J 0 bases, with 12 bases left between them. Germline V gene lookup returns CDR1 SGHTA and CDR2 FQGNSA. The CDR3 runs 15 residues. The CDR3 DNA sequence: TGTGCCAGCACCCCGGGGGGCGCGAACACCGGGGAGCTGTTTTTT. It specifies CASTPGGANTGELFF.

The genes are TRBV7-6 and TRBJ2-3; 12 nucleotides align to TRBD2. The CDR3 has 16 residues. Germline lookup yields CDR1 SGHVS and CDR2 FNYEAQ. V lost 5 bases and J lost 4; bases outside the gene matches: 7. CDR3 sequence (DNA): TGTGCCAGCAGCATTACTAGCGGGGGGATTGCAGATACGCAGTATTTT. Translated: CASSITSGGIADTQYF.

The chain has TRBV9 and TRBJ2-1, with D possibly being TRBD2 (6 bases). Germline V gene sequence: CDR1 SGDLS, CDR2 YYNGEE. V was cut by 3 bases and J by 6 bases, with 16 bases left in between. The length of the CDR3 is 15 residues. CDR3 sequence (DNA): TGTGCCAGCAGCGCCGACCCCGGGACTCCCAATGAGCAGTTCTTC. This encodes CASSADPGTPNEQFF.

This clone was detected only a few times. The chain employs TRBV18 and TRBJ1-1; D is unclear. The V end was cut by 4 bases, the J end by 3 bases, with 9 bases between. This CDR3 is 13 amino acids long. CDR1 is KGHSH and CDR2 is LQKENI in the germline V gene. The CDR3 DNA reads as TGTGCCAGCTCACGAGGTGTAGACACTGAAGCTTTCTTT. This translates into CASSRGVDTEAFF.

The V call is TRBV7-3, the J call TRBJ1-1; D ambiguous. Trimming cost V 5 bases and J 0 bases, with 10 bases left between them. CDR3 size: 14 residues. Germline loops: CDR1 SGHTA, CDR2 FQGTGA. CDR3 amino acids: CASSPGYVNTEAFF. Here the CDR3 DNA reads TGTGCCAGCAGCCCAGGATACGTGAACACTGAAGCTTTCTTT.

This sequence joins TRBV18 and TRBJ1-2; 11 nucleotides line up with TRBD1. J lost 4 bases, V lost 6 bases, and 4 bases had no gene match. Germline V lookup: CDR1 KGHSH, CDR2 LQKENI. This CDR3 is 14 amino acids long. The CDR3 nucleotides are TGTGCCAGCTCGGACGGGACAGGGGGCTATGGCTACACCTTC. It yields the protein CASSDGTGGYGYTF.